These 29 T cell receptor beta chains share one sample of origin, sequenced in a study of response to subunit inactivated influenza vaccine. TCRdb called the RT-PCR reads again in MiXCR, with one record for every CDR3 protein. The sample gives approximately 200,000 distinct CDR3 sequences, approximately 15% of which show up once; about 25% is in the top ten. The sequencing here drew on CD8+ T cells sorted from PBMCs, taken roughly 5 days after vaccination. Receptors were obtained from a man aged 45 to 65 who received an inactivated influenza vaccine.

The sample holds a few counts of this clonotype. This chain uses TRBV7-2 with TRBJ2-7, with 7 bases lining up with TRBD1. Germline V lookup: CDR1 SGHTA, CDR2 FQGNSA. This CDR3 spans 15 amino acids. The J segment lost 5 bases and the V segment lost 4 bases, leaving 11 bases of the junction unmatched. The CDR3 DNA reads as TGTGCCAGCAGCTCTCGGGACAGCCCAGAGGACGAGCAGTACTTC. This translates into CASSSRDSPEDEQYF. The full variable domain, completed using reference TRBV7-2 and TRBJ2-7, is GAGVSQSPSNKVTEKGKDVELRCDPISGHTALYWYRQSLGQGLEFLIYFQGNSAPDKSGLPSDRFSAERTGGSVSTLTIQRTQQEDSAVYLCASSSRDSPEDEQYFGPGTRLTVT.

This clonotype was detected a few times. The chain is built from TRBV6-4 and TRBJ1-1; 11 bases agree with TRBD1. Germline lookup yields CDR1 MRHNA and CDR2 SNTAGT. This CDR3 has 15 residues. J gave up 2 bases and V 6 bases, and 5 bases lay outside the gene matches. The CDR3 region is CASRDRGPRNTEAFF. The CDR3 coding sequence is TGTGCCAGCAGGGACAGGGGGCCGCGTAACACTGAAGCTTTCTTT.

The CDR3 loop reads CASSQAWGSNQPQHF. The CDR3 bases are TGTGCCAGCAGCCAAGCTTGGGGTAGCAATCAGCCCCAGCATTTT. The rearrangement joins TRBV3-1 to TRBJ1-5; no definite D call. CDR3 length: 15 residues. In germline, CDR1 is LGHDT, CDR2 YNNKEL (reference sequence). V gave up 1 base and J gave up 0 bases, with 7 bases separating them.

Only a few counts were recorded for this clonotype. The J gene is TRBJ2-7, the V gene TRBV7-9, with a possible D match to TRBD2 (6 bases). V was cut by 1 base and J by 1 base, with 11 bases left in between. The CDR3 totals 15 residues. Germline CDR1 and CDR2: SEHNR and FQNEAQ (reference sequence). The CDR3 is CASSLVAGPSYEQYF. The CDR3 DNA reads as TGTGCCAGCAGCTTAGTGGCGGGGCCGTCCTACGAGCAGTACTTC.

The sample holds many counts of this clonotype. The gene calls are TRBV12-3 or TRBV12-4 and TRBJ2-1; 7 bases map to TRBD1. The CDR3 covers 15 residues. J lost 5 bases, V lost 6 bases, and 10 bases had no gene match. The CDR3 sequence is CASRDPGQPDNEQFF. The CDR3 DNA reads TGTGCCAGCAGAGACCCGGGACAGCCGGACAATGAGCAGTTCTTC.

This clonotype was seen more than once but under ten times. The chain joins TRBV4-3 to TRBJ2-5; 8 nucleotides match TRBD2. This CDR3 region has 15 residues. Per the germline V gene, CDR1 is LGHNA and CDR2 is YSLEER. J was trimmed by 8 bases and V by 1 base; bases with no gene match: 9. CDR3 protein: CASSQGGGTGDTQYF. For the CDR3, the DNA is TGCGCCAGCAGCCAAGGCGGGGGGACCGGTGATACCCAGTACTTC.

This clonotype has just a few counts. CDR3 amino acids: CASSLLREGVNEQFF. CDR3 in DNA: TGTGCCAGCAGTTTATTACGGGAGGGAGTCAATGAGCAGTTCTTC. The chain combines TRBV28 with TRBJ2-1, with 8 bases matching TRBD2. V shed 1 base, J shed 6 bases, and the junction held 5 bases outside the gene matches. This CDR3 region has 15 residues. From germline, CDR1 is MDHEN and CDR2 SYDVKM.

This clonotype was observed a few times. The chain has TRBV7-9 and TRBJ1-3; no firm D call. V was cut by 1 base and J by 0 bases, with 4 bases left in between. CDR3 length equals 14 residues. CDR1 is SEHNR and CDR2 is FQNEAQ in the germline V gene (reference sequence). CDR3 in amino acids: CASSLVASGNTIYF. In DNA form, the CDR3 reads TGTGCCAGCAGCTTAGTGGCCTCTGGAAACACCATATATTTT.

V and J are TRBV7-9 and TRBJ2-2; D gene uncertain. V was cut by 8 bases and J by 8 bases, with 6 bases left in between. Germline-derived CDR1 and CDR2 are SEHNR and FQNEAQ (reference sequence). The CDR3 runs to 10 residues. CDR3 DNA sequence: TGTGCCAGCTTTGAGGGGGAGCTGTTTTTT. Translating gives CASFEGELFF. Filled out from reference TRBV7-9 and TRBJ2-2, the complete variable domain reads DTGVSQNPRHKITKRGQNVTFRCDPISEHNRLYWYRQTLGQGPEFLTYFQNEAQLEKSRLLSDRFSAERPKGSFSTLEIQRTEQGDSAMYLCASFEGELFFGEGSRLTVL.

The chain joins TRBV4-1 to TRBJ2-7; 12 nucleotides align to TRBD2. J lost 7 bases, V lost 1 base, and 8 bases had no gene match. Germline CDR1 is MGHRA and CDR2 is YSYEKL. This CDR3 spans 16 amino acids. The CDR3 DNA sequence: TGCGCCAGCAGCCAAGGGGCTTGGACTAGCGGGGAAGAGCAGTACTTC. It is translated as CASSQGAWTSGEEQYF.

The chain recombines TRBV7-9 with TRBJ2-7, with D uncertain. The length of the CDR3 is 12 residues. Trimming left V 6 bases short and J 5 bases short, with 11 bases between. Germline CDR1 SEHNR, CDR2 FQNEAQ (reference sequence). The CDR3 reads CASSYQGNEQYF. CDR3 DNA: TGTGCCAGCAGTTATCAAGGCAACGAGCAGTACTTC.

There are a few counts of this clonotype. This chain uses TRBV7-8 with TRBJ2-1; D is ambiguous. This CDR3 spans 15 amino acids. The V end was cut by 1 base, the J end by 10 bases, with 17 bases between. Germline lookup yields CDR1 SGHVS and CDR2 FQNEAQ. The DNA for the CDR3 is TGTGCCAGCAGCTTAGGGCGTTTGGGCGATGAGGAGCAGTTCTTC. This gives the protein CASSLGRLGDEEQFF. Full variable domain (rest looked up from reference TRBV7-8 and TRBJ2-1): GAGVSQSPRYKVAKRGQDVALRCDPISGHVSLFWYQQALGQGPEFLTYFQNEAQLDKSGLPSDRFFAERPEGSVSTLKIQRTQQEDSAVYLCASSLGRLGDEEQFFGPGTRLTVL.

This clonotype has more than one count but fewer than ten. The rearrangement links TRBV12-3 or TRBV12-4 to TRBJ1-5; D remains unclear. CDR3 size: 11 residues. Trimming cost V 1 base and J 6 bases, with 1 base left between them. This CDR3 reads CASSLGQPQHF. CDR3 in DNA: TGTGCCAGCAGTTTAGGTCAGCCCCAGCATTTT.

The rearrangement links TRBV19 to TRBJ2-1; D perhaps matches TRBD2 (5 bases). Germline values: CDR1 LNHDA, CDR2 SQIVND (reference sequence). CDR3 length equals 15 residues. V shed 2 bases and J shed 7 bases, with 15 bases lying between them. The CDR3 region has the DNA TGTGCCAGTAGTATAAGACGGGAAATAGGGAATGAGCAGTTCTTC. Translation: CASSIRREIGNEQFF.

There are a few counts of this clonotype. V and J are TRBV7-8 and TRBJ2-2; no clear D. The CDR3 length is 13 residues. CDR1 and CDR2 from the germline V gene are SGHVS and FQNEAQ. The ends were cut back, 5 bases at V and 9 bases at J, with 13 bases in the middle. Written as DNA, the CDR3 is TGTGCCAGCAGCCCCCTAGGGCCTAGGGAGCTGTTTTTT. This translates into CASSPLGPRELFF. The whole variable domain, filled in from reference TRBV7-8 and TRBJ2-2, reads GAGVSQSPRYKVAKRGQDVALRCDPISGHVSLFWYQQALGQGPEFLTYFQNEAQLDKSGLPSDRFFAERPEGSVSTLKIQRTQQEDSAVYLCASSPLGPRELFFGEGSRLTVL.

This clonotype showed up many times. The chain recombines TRBV4-3 with TRBJ2-1; 7 nucleotides align to TRBD2. This CDR3 has 17 amino acids. CDR1 is LGHNA and CDR2 is YSLEER in the germline V gene. Losses at the gene ends were 0 bases for V and 2 bases for J; bases not matched to a gene: 7. CDR3 in DNA: TGCGCCAGCAGCCAAGATGGGGGGGGGGGAGCCTACAATGAGCAGTTCTTC. Residues: CASSQDGGGGAYNEQFF.

CDR3 sequence reads: CSAWDRENTGELFF. CDR3 in DNA: TGCAGCGCATGGGACAGGGAGAACACCGGGGAGCTGTTTTTT. The chain couples TRBV20-1 to TRBJ2-2; 9 bases are a match to TRBD1. The germline gives CDR1 DFQATT, CDR2 SNEGSKA (reference sequence). This CDR3 spans 14 amino acids.

This clonotype was observed many times. The CDR3 nucleotides read TGTGCCAGCAGATTTGGGGAGCGCTACGAGCAGTACTTC. This codes for CASRFGERYEQYF. V and J are TRBV12-3 or TRBV12-4 and TRBJ2-7, with TRBD2 as a possible D gene (5 bases). This CDR3 is 13 amino acids long. The V end lost 6 bases, the J end lost 3 bases, and 12 bases lay between the germline ends.

This clonotype was seen a handful of times. The rearrangement uses TRBV7-8 and TRBJ1-1, with a possible D match to TRBD1 (6 bases). The CDR3 totals 13 residues. Deletions cut 6 bases from V and 5 bases from J, with 13 bases between. Germline CDR1 SGHVS, CDR2 FQNEAQ. The CDR3: CASSWGAGTEAFF. The CDR3 nucleotides read TGTGCCAGCAGTTGGGGGGCAGGGACTGAAGCTTTCTTT.

The chain is built from TRBV5-5 and TRBJ1-6; 9 bases agree with TRBD1. The CDR3 loop spans 16 amino acids. Germline V gene sequence: CDR1 SGHKS, CDR2 YYEKEE (reference sequence). After removal of 5 bases from V and 8 bases from J, the junction contained 11 bases not matched to a gene. CDR3 DNA: TGTGCCAGCAGTTTAACCTTGGGACAGGGATATTCACCCCTCCACTTT. It yields the protein CASSLTLGQGYSPLHF.

The rearrangement links TRBV21-1 to TRBJ2-3; the D call of TRBD2 is as the table states it, not checked on the DNA. TRBV21-1 is listed as a pseudogene. CDR3 length: 16 amino acids. This CDR3 reads CASSKGQREIADTQYF. CDR3 DNA: TGTGCCAGCAGCAAAGGCCAGCGGGAGATCGCAGATACGCAGTATTTT.

The V gene is TRBV7-6, the J gene TRBJ1-2, with D perhaps TRBD1 (5 bases). Germline values: CDR1 SGHVS, CDR2 FNYEAQ. This CDR3 contains 16 residues. The V and J ends lost 5 bases and 8 bases respectively, with 24 bases between them. The CDR3 protein is CASSPQVGLFNEGYTF. CDR3 DNA: TGTGCCAGCAGCCCCCAGGTGGGGCTATTCAACGAAGGCTACACCTTC.

The rearrangement joins TRBV28 to TRBJ1-5, with D possibly matching TRBD1 (6 bases). V lost 4 bases to trimming and J lost 3 bases, with 10 bases between them. Germline CDR1 is MDHEN and CDR2 is SYDVKM. CDR3 size: 14 residues. CDR3 loop: CASSSDRNNQPQHF. CDR3 nucleotide sequence: TGTGCCAGCAGTTCTGACAGGAACAATCAGCCCCAGCATTTT.

This clonotype showed up just a few times. V gene TRBV9 combines with J gene TRBJ2-5; 8 nucleotides agree with TRBD2. Germline lookup yields CDR1 SGDLS and CDR2 YYNGEE. With V trimmed by 0 bases and J by 5 bases, 6 bases remained unmatched. The length of the CDR3 is 15 residues. The CDR3 DNA follows: TGTGCCAGCAGCGTAGGGGGTAGCGGGGAGGAGACCCAGTACTTC. It codes for CASSVGGSGEETQYF.

This clonotype was observed a few times. This chain links TRBV7-2 with TRBJ2-1; 11 nucleotides line up with TRBD2. Germline loops: CDR1 SGHTA, CDR2 FQGNSA. V trimming: 5 bases; J trimming: 3 bases; junction bases outside the gene matches: 9. The length of the CDR3 is 17 residues. The CDR3 sequence: CASSRTTGTSGYNEQFF. CDR3 sequence (DNA): TGTGCCAGCAGCCGAACCACCGGGACTAGCGGCTACAATGAGCAGTTCTTC.

V and J are TRBV11-2 and TRBJ2-3; D is possibly TRBD1 or TRBD2 (6 bases each). V lost 1 base and J 5 bases, leaving 13 bases between the germline ends. Germline CDR1 and CDR2: SGHAT and FQNNGV. The length of the CDR3 is 15 residues. The CDR3 coding sequence is TGTGCCAGCAGCTTAGTTTCGGGGGCGGGAGATACGCAGTATTTT. Its translation: CASSLVSGAGDTQYF.

This clonotype was seen a single time. An end of the junction differs from the germline gene, which may be a read error. The chain has TRBV7-7 and TRBJ2-5, with TRBD1 identical over 8 bases. Germline values: CDR1 SSHAT, CDR2 FNYEAQ (reference sequence). The CDR3 runs 16 residues. The CDR3 DNA is TGTGCTAGCAGCCAAGAGACAGGGGAAAACCAAGAGACCCAGTACTTC. Translation gives CASSQETGENQETQYF.

The chain joins TRBV29-1 to TRBJ1-1; D possibly corresponds to TRBD1 (5 bases). Germline CDR1 is SQVTM and CDR2 is ANQGSEA. The CDR3 length is 14 residues. The ends were cut back, 5 bases at V and 2 bases at J, with 15 bases in the middle. As DNA, the CDR3 is TGCAGCGTTATGGGGGGGATGGGAAACACTGAAGCTTTCTTT. It yields the protein CSVMGGMGNTEAFF.

The sample holds a few counts of this clonotype. The chain employs TRBV12-3 or TRBV12-4 and TRBJ1-2; D gene unclear. V shed 7 bases and J shed 1 base, with 10 bases lying between them. The CDR3 covers 13 residues. The CDR3 region is CASTWGNNYGYTF. For the CDR3, the DNA is TGTGCCAGCACCTGGGGTAATAACTATGGCTACACCTTC.